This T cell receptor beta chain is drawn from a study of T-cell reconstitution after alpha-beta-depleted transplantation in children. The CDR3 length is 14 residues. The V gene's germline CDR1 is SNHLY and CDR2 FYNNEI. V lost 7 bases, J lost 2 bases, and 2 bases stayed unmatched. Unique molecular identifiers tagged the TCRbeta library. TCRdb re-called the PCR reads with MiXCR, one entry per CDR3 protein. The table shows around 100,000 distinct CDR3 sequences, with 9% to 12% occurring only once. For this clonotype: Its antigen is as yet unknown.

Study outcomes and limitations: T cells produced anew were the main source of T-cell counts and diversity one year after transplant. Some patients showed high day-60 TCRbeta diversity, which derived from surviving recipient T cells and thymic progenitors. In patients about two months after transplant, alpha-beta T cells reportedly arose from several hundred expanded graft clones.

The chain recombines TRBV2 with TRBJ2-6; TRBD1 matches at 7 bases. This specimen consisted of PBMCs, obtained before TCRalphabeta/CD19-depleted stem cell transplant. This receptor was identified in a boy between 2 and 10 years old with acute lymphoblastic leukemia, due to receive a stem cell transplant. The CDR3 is CASMGTAGANVLTF. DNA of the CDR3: TGTGCCAGCATGGGGACAGCTGGGGCCAACGTCCTGACTTTC.